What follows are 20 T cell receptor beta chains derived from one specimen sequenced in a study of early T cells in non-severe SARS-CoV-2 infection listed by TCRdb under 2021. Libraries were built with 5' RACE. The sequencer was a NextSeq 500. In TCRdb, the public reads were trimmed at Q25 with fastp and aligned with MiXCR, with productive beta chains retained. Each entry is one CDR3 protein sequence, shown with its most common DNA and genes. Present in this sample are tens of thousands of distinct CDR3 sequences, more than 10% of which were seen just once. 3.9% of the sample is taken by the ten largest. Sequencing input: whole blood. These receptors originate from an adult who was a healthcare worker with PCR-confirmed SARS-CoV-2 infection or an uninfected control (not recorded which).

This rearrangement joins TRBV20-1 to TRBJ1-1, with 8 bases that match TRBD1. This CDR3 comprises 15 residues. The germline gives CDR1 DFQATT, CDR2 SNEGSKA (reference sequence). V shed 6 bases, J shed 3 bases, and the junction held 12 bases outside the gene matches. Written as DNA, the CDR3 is TGCAGTGCCACAGGGCAGACAGGGGTTGACACTGAAGCTTTCTTT. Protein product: CSATGQTGVDTEAFF.

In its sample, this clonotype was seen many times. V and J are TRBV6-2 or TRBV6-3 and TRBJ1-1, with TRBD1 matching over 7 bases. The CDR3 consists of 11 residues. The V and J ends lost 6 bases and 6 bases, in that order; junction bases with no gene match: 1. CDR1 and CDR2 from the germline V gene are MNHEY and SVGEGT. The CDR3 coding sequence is TGTGCCAGCAGCCAGGGGGCTGAAGCTTTCTTT. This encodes CASSQGAEAFF.

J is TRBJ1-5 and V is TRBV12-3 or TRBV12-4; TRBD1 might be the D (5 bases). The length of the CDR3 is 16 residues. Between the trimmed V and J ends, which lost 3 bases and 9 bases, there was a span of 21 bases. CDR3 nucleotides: TGTGCCAGCAGTTTTCGGACCGAGGGACCGGAGGCGCCCCAGCATTTT. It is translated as CASSFRTEGPEAPQHF.

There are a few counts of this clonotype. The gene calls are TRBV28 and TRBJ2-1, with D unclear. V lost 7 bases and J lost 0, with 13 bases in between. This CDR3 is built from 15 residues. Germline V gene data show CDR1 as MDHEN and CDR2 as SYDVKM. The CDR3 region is CASTSDGSSYNEQFF. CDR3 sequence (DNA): TGTGCCAGCACCTCAGACGGAAGCTCCTACAATGAGCAGTTCTTC.

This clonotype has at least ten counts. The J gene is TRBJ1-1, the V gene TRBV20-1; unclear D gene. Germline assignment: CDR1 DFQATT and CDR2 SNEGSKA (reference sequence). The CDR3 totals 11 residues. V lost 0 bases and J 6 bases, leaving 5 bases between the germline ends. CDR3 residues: CSARDFPEAFF. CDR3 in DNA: TGCAGTGCTAGAGATTTCCCTGAAGCTTTCTTT.

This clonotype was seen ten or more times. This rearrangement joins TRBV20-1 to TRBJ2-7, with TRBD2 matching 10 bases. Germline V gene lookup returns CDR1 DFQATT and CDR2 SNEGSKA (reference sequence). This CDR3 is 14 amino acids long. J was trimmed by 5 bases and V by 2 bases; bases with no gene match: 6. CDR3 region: CSARSGLASNEQYF. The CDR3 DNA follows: TGCAGTGCTAGATCGGGACTAGCGTCCAACGAGCAGTACTTC.

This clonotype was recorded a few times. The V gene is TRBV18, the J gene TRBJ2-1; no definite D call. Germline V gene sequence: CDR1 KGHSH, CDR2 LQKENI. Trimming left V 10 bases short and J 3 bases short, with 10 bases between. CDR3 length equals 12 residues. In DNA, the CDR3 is TGTGCCACCAGGCGTAACTACAATGAGCAGTTCTTC. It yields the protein CATRRNYNEQFF.

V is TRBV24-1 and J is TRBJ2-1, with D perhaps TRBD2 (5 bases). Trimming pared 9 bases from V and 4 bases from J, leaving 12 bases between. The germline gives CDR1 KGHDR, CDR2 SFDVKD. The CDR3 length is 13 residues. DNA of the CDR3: TGTGCCACCCGTCCCGAGGGTTACAATGAGCAGTTCTTC. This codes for CATRPEGYNEQFF.

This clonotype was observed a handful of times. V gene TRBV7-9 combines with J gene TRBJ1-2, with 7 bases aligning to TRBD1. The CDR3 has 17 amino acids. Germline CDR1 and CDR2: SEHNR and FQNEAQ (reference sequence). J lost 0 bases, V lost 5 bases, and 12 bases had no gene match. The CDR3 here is CASSTAGTDSSNYGYTF. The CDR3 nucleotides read TGTGCCAGCAGCACTGCCGGGACAGACTCTTCTAACTATGGCTACACCTTC.

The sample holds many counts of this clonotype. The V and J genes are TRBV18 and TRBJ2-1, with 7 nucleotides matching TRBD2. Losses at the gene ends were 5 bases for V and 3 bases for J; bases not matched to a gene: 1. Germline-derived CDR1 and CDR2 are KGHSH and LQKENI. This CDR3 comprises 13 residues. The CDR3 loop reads CASSAGVYNEQFF. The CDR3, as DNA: TGTGCCAGCTCAGCGGGAGTCTACAATGAGCAGTTCTTC. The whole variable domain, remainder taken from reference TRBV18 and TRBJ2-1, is NAGVMQNPRHLVRRRGQEARLRCSPMKGHSHVYWYRQLPEEGLKFMVYLQKENIIDESGMPKERFSAEFPKEGPSILRIQQVVRGDSAAYFCASSAGVYNEQFFGPGTRLTVL.

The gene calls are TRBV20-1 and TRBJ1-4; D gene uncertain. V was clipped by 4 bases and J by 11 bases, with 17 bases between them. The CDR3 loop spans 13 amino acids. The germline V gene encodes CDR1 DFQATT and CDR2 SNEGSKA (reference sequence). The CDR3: CSATHTVGVKLFF. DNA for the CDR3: TGCAGTGCTACGCACACAGTGGGAGTCAAACTGTTTTTT.

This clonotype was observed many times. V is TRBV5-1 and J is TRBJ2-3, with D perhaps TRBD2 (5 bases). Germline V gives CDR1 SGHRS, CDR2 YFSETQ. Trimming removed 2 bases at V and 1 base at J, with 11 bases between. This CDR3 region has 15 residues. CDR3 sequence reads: CASSLLVGGTDTQYF. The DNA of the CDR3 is TGCGCCAGCAGCTTACTAGTAGGCGGCACAGATACGCAGTATTTT. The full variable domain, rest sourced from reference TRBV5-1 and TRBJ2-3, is KAGVTQTPRYLIKTRGQQVTLSCSPISGHRSVSWYQQTPGQGLQFLFEYFSETQRNKGNFPGRFSGRQFSNSRSEMNVSTLELGDSALYLCASSLLVGGTDTQYFGPGTRLTVL.

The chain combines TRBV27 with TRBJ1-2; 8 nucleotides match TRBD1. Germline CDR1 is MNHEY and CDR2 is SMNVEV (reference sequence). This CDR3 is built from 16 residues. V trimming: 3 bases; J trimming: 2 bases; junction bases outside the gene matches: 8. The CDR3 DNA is TGTGCCAGCAGTTTTGTGTTTGGACAGGGAAACTATGGCTACACCTTC. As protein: CASSFVFGQGNYGYTF.

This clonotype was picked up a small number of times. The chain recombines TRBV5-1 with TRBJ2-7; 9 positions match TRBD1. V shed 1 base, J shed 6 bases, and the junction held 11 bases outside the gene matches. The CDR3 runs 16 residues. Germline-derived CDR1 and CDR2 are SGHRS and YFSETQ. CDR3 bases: TGCGCCAGCAGCTTGAAACCGGGACAGGGTGCGTCCGAGCAGTACTTC. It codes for CASSLKPGQGASEQYF.

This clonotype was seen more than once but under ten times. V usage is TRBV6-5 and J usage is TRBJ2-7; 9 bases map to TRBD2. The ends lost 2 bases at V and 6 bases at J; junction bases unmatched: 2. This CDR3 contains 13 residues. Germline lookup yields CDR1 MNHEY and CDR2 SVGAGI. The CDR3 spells CASSYAGGFEQYF. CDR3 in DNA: TGTGCCAGCAGTTACGCGGGAGGGTTCGAGCAGTACTTC.

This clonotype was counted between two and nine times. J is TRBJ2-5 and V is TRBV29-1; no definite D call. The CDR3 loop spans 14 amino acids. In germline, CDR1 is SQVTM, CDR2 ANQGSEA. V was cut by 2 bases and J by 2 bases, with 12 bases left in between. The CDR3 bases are TGCAGCGTTGAAAAAGGTGCTAGACAAGAGACCCAGTACTTC. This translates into CSVEKGARQETQYF.

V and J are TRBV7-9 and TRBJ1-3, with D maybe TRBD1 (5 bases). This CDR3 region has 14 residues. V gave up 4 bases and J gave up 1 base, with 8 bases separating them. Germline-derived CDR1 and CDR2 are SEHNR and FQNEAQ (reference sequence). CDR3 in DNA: TGTGCCAGCAGCTCGTGGGGGTCTGGAAACACCATATATTTT. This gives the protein CASSSWGSGNTIYF. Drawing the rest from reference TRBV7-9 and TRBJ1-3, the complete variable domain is DTGVSQNPRHKITKRGQNVTFRCDPISEHNRLYWYRQTLGQGPEFLTYFQNEAQLEKSRLLSDRFSAERPKGSFSTLEIQRTEQGDSAMYLCASSSWGSGNTIYFGEGSWLTVV.

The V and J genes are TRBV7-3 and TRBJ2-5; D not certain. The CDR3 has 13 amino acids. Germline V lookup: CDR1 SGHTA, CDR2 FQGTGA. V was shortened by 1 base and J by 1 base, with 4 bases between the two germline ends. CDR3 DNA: TGTGCCAGCAGCTTAAACAGCCAAGAGACCCAGTACTTC. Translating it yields CASSLNSQETQYF. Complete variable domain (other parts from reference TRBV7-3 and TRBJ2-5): GAGVSQTPSNKVTEKGKYVELRCDPISGHTALYWYRQSLGQGPEFLIYFQGTGAADDSGLPNDRFFAVRPEGSVSTLKIQRTERGDSAVYLCASSLNSQETQYFGPGTRLLVL.

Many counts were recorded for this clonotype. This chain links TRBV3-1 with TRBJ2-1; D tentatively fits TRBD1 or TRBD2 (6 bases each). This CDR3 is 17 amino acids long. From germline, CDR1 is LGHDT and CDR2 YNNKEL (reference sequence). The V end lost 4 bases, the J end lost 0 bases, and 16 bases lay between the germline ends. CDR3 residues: CASSPTGLHSSYNEQFF. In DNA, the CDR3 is TGTGCCAGCAGCCCGACAGGACTACATAGCTCCTACAATGAGCAGTTCTTC.

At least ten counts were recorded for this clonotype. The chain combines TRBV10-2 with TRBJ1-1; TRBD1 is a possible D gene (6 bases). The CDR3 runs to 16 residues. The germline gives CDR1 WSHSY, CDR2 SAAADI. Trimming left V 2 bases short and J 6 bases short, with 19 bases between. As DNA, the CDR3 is TGCGCCAGCAGTGAGACCGATACAGGGAAGTCCCCTGAAGCTTTCTTT. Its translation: CASSETDTGKSPEAFF.